The source of this T cell receptor (beta chain) is a study of beta chain features in type 1 diabetes. For this clone: Its antigen is still unknown.

Expressed TCRB transcripts were sequenced because the isolated RNA had all been reverse transcribed beforehand. Sequencing used immunoSEQ multiplex PCR; TCRdb keeps in-frame clones, though not all of them. Counted here are 680,000 or so clones, around 15% occurring once; the ten biggest clones make up approximately 0.02%. V was pared by 1 base and J by 5 bases, with 11 bases between. CDR3 length equals 13 residues. From germline, CDR1 is SQVTM and CDR2 ANQGSEA. Broader study findings: Patients' naive, central memory and regulatory TCRB repertoires appeared more alike than those of healthy donors. TCRB CDR3s were moderately but significantly shorter in Type 1 diabetes patients in all four CD4+ subsets.

Sequenced sample: naive CD4+ T cells from blood. The receptor was isolated from a man aged 18 to 30 with type 1 diabetes. This sequence joins TRBV29-1 and TRBJ1-1; D ambiguous. The chain's CDR3 is CSVEVLGETEAFF. The CDR3 nucleotides read TGCAGCGTTGAAGTTCTGGGAGAGACTGAAGCTTTCTTT.